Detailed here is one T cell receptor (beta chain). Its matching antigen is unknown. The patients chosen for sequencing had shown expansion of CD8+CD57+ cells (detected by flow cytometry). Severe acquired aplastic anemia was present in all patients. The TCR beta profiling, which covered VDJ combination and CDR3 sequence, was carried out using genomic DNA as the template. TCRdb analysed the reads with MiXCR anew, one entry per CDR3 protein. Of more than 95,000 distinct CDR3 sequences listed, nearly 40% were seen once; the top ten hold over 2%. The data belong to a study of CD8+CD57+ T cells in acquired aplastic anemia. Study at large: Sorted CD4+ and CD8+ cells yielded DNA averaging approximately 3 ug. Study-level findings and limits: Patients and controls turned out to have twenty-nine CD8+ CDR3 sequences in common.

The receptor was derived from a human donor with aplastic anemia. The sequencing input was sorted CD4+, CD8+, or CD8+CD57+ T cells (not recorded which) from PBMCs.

The CDR3 DNA reads as TGTGCCATCAGTGAGTCGGGGAGATTCGGAAACACCATATATTTT. Its protein is CAISESGRFGNTIYF. This chain joins TRBV10-3 and TRBJ1-3, with D unclear. From germline, CDR1 is ENHRY and CDR2 SYGVKD. The CDR3 runs to 15 residues. The V and J ends lost 0 bases and 4 bases respectively, with 10 bases between them.